This T cell receptor (beta chain) was captured in a study of T cell changes during pregnancy in multiple sclerosis. This table comes from immunoSEQ multiplex PCR, and its TCRdb copy is limited to in-frame clones, with some not included. The sample lists around 20,000 clones; about 87% were seen once. The germline CDR1 and CDR2 sequences are LGHNT and FRNRAP. The CDR3 contains 17 residues. V lost 5 bases, J lost 0 bases, and 16 bases lay in between. The material sequenced was CD8+ T cells from peripheral blood mononuclear cells, taken after pregnancy. This receptor was taken from a female donor in good health, enrolled as a control in a pregnancy study. The J gene is TRBJ2-2, the V gene TRBV12-5; TRBD2 might be the D (6 bases). Here the CDR3 DNA reads TGTGCTAGTGGTCCCCATTTGGGGGGTACGAACACCGGGGAGCTGTTTTTT. It encodes CASGPHLGGTNTGELFF.